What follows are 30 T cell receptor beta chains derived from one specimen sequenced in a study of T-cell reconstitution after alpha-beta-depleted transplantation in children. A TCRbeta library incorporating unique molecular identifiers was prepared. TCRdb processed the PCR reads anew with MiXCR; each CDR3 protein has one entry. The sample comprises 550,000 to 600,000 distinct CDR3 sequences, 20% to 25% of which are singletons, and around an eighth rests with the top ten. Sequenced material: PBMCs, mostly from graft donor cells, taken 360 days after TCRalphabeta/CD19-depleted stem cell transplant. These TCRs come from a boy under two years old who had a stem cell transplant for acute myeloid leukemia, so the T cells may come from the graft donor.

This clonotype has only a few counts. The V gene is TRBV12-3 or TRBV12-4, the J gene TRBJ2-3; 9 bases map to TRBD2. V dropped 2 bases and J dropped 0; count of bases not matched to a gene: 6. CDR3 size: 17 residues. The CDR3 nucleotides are TGTGCCAGCAGTTTAAGGCTAGCGGGAACTAGCACAGATACGCAGTATTTT. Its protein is CASSLRLAGTSTDTQYF.

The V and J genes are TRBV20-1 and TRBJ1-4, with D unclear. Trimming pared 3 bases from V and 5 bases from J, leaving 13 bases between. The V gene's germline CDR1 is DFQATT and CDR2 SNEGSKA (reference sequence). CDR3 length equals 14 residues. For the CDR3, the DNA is TGCAGTGCTAGGGGTTTTGGACCCAATGAAAAACTGTTTTTT. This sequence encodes CSARGFGPNEKLFF.

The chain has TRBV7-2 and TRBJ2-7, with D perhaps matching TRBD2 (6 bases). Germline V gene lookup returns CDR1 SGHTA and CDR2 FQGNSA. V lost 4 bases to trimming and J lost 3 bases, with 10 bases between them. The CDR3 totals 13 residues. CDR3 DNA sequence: TGTGCCAGCAGCTCACCGGGAGACTACGAGCAGTACTTC. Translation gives CASSSPGDYEQYF.

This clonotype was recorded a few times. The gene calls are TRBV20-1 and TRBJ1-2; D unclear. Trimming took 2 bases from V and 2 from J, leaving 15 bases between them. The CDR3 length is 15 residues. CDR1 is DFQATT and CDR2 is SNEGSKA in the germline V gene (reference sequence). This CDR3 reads CSARLTPGGNYGYTF. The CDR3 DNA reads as TGCAGTGCTAGACTCACCCCCGGAGGAAACTATGGCTACACCTTC.

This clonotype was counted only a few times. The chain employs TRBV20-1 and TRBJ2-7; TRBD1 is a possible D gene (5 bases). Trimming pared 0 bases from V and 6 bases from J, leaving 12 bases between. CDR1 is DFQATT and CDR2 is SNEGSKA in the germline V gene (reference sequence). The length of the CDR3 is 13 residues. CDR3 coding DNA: TGCAGTGCTAGAGATCCCAGGGTTTCCGAGCAGTACTTC. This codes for CSARDPRVSEQYF.

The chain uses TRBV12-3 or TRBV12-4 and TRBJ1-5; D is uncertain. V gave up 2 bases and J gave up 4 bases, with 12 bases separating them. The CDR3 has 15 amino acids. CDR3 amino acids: CASSLTSGLNQPQHF. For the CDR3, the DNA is TGTGCCAGCAGTTTAACTTCGGGCCTTAATCAGCCCCAGCATTTT.

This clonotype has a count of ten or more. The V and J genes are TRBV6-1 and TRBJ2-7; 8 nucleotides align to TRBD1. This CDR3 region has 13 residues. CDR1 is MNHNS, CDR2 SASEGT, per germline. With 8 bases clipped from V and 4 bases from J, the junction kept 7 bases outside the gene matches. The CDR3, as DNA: TGTGCCAGCGGGAACAGGGGGATGTACGAGCAGTACTTC. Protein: CASGNRGMYEQYF.

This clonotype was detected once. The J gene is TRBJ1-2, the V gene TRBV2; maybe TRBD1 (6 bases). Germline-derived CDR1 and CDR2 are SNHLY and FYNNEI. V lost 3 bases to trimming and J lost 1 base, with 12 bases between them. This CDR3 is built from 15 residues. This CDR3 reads CASSDWGRSNYGYTF. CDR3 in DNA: TGTGCCAGCAGTGATTGGGGGCGCAGTAACTATGGCTACACCTTC.

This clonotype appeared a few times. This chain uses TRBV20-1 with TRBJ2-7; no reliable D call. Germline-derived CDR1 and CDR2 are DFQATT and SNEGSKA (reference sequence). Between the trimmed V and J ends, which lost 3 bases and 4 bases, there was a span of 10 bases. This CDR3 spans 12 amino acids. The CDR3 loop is CSASRRTYEQYV. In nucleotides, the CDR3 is TGCAGTGCTAGTAGACGGACGTACGAGCAGTACGTC.

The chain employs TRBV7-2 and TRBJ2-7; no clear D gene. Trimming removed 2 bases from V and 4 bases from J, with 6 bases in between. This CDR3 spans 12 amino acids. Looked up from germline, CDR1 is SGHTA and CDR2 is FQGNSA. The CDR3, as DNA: TGTGCCAGCAGCTTATGGCCTTACGAGCAGTACTTC. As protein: CASSLWPYEQYF.

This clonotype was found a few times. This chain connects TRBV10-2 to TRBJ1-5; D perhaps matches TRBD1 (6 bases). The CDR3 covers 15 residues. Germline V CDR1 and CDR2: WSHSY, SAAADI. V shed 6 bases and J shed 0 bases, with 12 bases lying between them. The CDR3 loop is CASSNPDSSNQPQHF. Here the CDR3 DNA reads TGCGCCAGCAGCAACCCGGACAGTAGCAATCAGCCCCAGCATTTT.

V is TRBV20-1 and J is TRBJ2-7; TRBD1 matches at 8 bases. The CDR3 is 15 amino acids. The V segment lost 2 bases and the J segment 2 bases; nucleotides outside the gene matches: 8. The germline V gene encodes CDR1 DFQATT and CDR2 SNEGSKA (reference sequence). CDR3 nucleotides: TGCAGTGCTAGACCTCGGGACAGGCCAACCTACGAGCAGTACTTC. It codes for CSARPRDRPTYEQYF.

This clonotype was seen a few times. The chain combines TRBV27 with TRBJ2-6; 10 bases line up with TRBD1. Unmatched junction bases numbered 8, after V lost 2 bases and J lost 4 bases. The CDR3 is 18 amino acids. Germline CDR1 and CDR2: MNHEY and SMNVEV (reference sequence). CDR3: CASSLLGQGVLGANVLTF. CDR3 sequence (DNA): TGTGCCAGCAGTTTACTAGGACAGGGGGTTCTGGGGGCCAACGTCCTGACTTTC. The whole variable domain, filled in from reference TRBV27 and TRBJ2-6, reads EAQVTQNPRYLITVTGKKLTVTCSQNMNHEYMSWYRQDPGLGLRQIYYSMNVEVTDKGDVPEGYKVSRKEKRNFPLILESPSPNQTSLYFCASSLLGQGVLGANVLTFGAGSRLTVL.

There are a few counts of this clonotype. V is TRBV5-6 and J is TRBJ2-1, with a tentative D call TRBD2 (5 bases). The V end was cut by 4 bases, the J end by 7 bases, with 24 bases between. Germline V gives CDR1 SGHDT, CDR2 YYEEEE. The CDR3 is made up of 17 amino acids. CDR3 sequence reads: CASSASGAYRMRNEQFF. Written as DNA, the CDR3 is TGTGCCAGCAGCGCGAGCGGCGCGTATCGTATGCGGAATGAGCAGTTCTTC.

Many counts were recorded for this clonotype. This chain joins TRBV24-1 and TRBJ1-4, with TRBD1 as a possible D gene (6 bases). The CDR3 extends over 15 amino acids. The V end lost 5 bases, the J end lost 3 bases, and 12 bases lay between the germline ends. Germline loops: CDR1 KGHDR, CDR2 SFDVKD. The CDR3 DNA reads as TGTGCCACCAGTGCCGGCAGGGGATCTAATGAAAAACTGTTTTTT. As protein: CATSAGRGSNEKLFF.

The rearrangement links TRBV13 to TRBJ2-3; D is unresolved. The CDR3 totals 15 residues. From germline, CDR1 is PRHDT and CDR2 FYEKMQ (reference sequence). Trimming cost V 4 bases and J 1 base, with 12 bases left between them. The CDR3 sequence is CASSSPTDGTDTQYF. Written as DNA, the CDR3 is TGTGCCAGCAGCTCCCCGACGGACGGCACAGATACGCAGTATTTT.

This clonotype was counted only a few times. CDR3 bases: TGCAGTGCTGGGGCCAGTTTCGTACTCACAGATACGCAGTATTTT. Protein: CSAGASFVLTDTQYF. The V gene is TRBV20-1, the J gene TRBJ2-3, with D perhaps matching TRBD1 (5 bases). The germline CDR1 and CDR2 sequences are DFQATT and SNEGSKA (reference sequence). V dropped 5 bases and J dropped 2 bases, with 17 bases sitting between them. This CDR3 comprises 15 residues.

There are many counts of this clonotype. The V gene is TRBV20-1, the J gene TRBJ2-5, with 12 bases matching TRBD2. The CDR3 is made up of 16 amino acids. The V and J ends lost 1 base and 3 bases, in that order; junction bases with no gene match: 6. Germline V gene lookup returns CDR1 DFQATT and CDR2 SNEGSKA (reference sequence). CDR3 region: CSARGLAGAKKETQYF. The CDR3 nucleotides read TGCAGTGCTAGAGGACTAGCGGGGGCCAAGAAAGAGACCCAGTACTTC.

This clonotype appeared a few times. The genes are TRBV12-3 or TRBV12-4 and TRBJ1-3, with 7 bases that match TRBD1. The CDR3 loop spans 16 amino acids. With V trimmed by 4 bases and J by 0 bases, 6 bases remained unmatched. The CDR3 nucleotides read TGTGCCAGCAGTTCCGGGGACAGCACCTCTGGAAACACCATATATTTT. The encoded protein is CASSSGDSTSGNTIYF.

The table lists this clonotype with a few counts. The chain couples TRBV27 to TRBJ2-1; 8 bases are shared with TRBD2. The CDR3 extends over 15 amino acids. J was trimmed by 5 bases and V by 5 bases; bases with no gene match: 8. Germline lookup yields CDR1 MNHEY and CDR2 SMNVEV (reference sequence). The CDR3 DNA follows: TGTGCCAGCAGTCAAGTGGGACTAGTAAACAATGAGCAGTTCTTC. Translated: CASSQVGLVNNEQFF.

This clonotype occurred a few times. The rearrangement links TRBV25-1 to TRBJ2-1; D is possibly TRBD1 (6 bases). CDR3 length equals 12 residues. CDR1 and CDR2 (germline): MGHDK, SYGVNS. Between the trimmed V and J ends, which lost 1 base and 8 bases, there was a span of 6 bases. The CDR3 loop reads CASSESGDEQFF. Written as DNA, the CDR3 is TGTGCCAGCAGTGAATCAGGGGATGAGCAGTTCTTC.

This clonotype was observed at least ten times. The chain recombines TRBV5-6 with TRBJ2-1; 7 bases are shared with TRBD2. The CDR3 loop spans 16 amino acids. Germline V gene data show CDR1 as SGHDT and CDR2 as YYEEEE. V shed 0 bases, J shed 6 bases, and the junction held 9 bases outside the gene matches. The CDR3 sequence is CASSLAWLAAGNEQFF. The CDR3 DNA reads TGTGCCAGCAGCTTGGCCTGGCTAGCGGCAGGCAATGAGCAGTTCTTC. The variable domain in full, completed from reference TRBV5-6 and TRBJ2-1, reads DAGVTQSPTHLIKTRGQQVTLRCSPKSGHDTVSWYQQALGQGPQFIFQYYEEEERQRGNFPDRFSGHQFPNYSSELNVNALLLGDSALYLCASSLAWLAAGNEQFFGPGTRLTVL.

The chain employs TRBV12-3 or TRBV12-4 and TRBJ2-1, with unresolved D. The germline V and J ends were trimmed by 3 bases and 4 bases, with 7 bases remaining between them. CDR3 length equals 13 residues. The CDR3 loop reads CASSFWEYNEQFF. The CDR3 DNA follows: TGTGCCAGCAGTTTTTGGGAATACAATGAGCAGTTCTTC.

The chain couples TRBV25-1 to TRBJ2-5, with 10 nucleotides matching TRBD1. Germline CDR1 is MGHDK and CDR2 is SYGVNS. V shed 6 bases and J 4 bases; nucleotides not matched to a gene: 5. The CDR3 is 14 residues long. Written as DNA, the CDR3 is TGTGCCAGCAGGCTTGACAGGGGGCCAGAGACCCAGTACTTC. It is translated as CASRLDRGPETQYF.

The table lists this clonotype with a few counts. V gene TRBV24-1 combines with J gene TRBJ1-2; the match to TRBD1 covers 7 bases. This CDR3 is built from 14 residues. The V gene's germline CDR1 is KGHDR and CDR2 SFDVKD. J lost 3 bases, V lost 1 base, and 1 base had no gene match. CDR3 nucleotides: TGTGCCACCAGTGATTTCACAGGGGACTATGGCTACACCTTC. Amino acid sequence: CATSDFTGDYGYTF.

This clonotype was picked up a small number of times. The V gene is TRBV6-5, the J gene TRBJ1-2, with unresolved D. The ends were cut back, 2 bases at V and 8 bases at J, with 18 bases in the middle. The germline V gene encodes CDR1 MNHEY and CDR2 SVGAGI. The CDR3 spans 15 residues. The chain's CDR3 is CASSYGVPWGIGYTF. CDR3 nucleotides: TGTGCCAGCAGTTACGGAGTGCCCTGGGGTATCGGCTACACCTTC.

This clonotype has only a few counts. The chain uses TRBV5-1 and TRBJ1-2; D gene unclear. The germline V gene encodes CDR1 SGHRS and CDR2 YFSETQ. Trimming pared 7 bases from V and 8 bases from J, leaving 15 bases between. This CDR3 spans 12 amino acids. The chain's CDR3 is CASFSTGSGYTF. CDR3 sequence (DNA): TGCGCCAGCTTCTCGACGGGCAGCGGCTACACCTTC.

CDR3 region: CASSQEAPIPYNEQFF. The CDR3 coding sequence is TGTGCCAGCAGCCAAGAGGCGCCGATCCCCTACAATGAGCAGTTCTTC. This rearrangement joins TRBV14 to TRBJ2-1, with D hard to call. V was clipped by 0 bases and J by 2 bases, with 11 bases between them. CDR1 and CDR2 from the germline V gene are SGHDN and FVKESK. This CDR3 is built from 16 residues.

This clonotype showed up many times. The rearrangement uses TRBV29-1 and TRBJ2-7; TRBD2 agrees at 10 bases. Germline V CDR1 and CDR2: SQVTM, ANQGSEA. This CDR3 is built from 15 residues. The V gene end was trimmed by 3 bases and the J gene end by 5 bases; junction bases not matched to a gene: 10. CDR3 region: CSVDEASGGADEQYF. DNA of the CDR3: TGCAGCGTTGATGAAGCCAGCGGGGGGGCCGACGAGCAGTACTTC.

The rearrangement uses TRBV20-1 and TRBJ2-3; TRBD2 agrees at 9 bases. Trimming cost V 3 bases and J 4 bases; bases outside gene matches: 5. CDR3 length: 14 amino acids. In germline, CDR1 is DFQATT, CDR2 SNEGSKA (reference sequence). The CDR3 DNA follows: TGCAGTGCTAGGTGGCGGGGGGGGCCAGATACGCAGTATTTT. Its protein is CSARWRGGPDTQYF.